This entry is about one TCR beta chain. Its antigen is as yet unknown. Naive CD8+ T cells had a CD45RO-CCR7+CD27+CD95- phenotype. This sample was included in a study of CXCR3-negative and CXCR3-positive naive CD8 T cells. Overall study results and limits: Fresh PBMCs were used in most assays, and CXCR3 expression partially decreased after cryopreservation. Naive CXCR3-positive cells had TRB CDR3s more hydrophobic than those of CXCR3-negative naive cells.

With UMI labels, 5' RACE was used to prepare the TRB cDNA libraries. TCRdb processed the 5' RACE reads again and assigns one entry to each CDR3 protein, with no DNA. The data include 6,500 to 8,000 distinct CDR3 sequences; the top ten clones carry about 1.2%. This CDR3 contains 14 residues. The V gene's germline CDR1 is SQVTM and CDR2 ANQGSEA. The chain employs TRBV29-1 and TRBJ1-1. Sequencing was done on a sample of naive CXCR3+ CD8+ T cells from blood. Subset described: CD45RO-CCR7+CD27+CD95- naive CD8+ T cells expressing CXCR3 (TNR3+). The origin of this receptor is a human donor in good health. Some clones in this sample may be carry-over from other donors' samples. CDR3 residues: CSVLSGVRSAEAFF.